The 22 T cell receptor beta chains in this list originate from one sample, sequenced in a study of blood T cell repertoires in COVID-19. TCRdb's copy holds only in-frame clones and misses some; the assay was immunoSEQ multiplex PCR. This sample carries 90,000 to 110,000 clones, approximately 82% of them seen once, and the ten largest clones take 15%. The material sequenced was peripheral blood. All receptors derive from a woman older than 75 with acute or convalescent COVID-19.

The chain recombines TRBV5-5 with TRBJ2-1, with TRBD2 matching 11 bases. CDR1 SGHKS and CDR2 YYEKEE come from the germline V gene (reference sequence). This CDR3 contains 15 residues. V lost 4 bases and J lost 6; bases outside the gene matches: 6. The CDR3 DNA reads as TGTGCCAGCAGCATAGCGGGAGGGCCCTCCAATGAGCAGTTCTTC. It is translated as CASSIAGGPSNEQFF.

This clone was observed a single time. The chain uses TRBV4-1 and TRBJ1-2; no firm D call. This CDR3 region has 13 residues. The V end was cut by 4 bases, the J end by 1 base, with 7 bases between. CDR1 MGHRA and CDR2 YSYEKL come from the germline V gene. This CDR3 is CASSPEFNYGYTF. The CDR3 region has the DNA TGCGCCAGCAGCCCGGAGTTTAACTATGGCTACACCTTC.

V and J are TRBV5-1 and TRBJ1-1; D possibly corresponds to TRBD1 (6 bases). The V gene's germline CDR1 is SGHRS and CDR2 YFSETQ. The CDR3 consists of 13 residues. Trimming stripped 4 bases from V and 4 bases from J, with 11 bases between. The CDR3 nucleotides are TGCGCCAGCAGCGTTTTACAGGGCACTGAAGCTTTCTTT. Protein product: CASSVLQGTEAFF.

In DNA, the CDR3 is TGTGCCAGCAGTGACGAGAGGACTAGTCTCAAGTTCTTC. It translates to CASSDERTSLKFF. The rearrangement uses TRBV6-4 and TRBJ2-1; TRBD2 matches 7 bases. The junction had 9 bases not matched to a gene; V was cut back by 2 bases and J by 14 bases. The CDR3 consists of 13 residues. Per germline, CDR1 MRHNA and CDR2 SNTAGT.

The V gene is TRBV2, the J gene TRBJ2-5; tentative D call: TRBD1 (5 bases). Trimming left V 5 bases short and J 5 bases short, with 9 bases between. The germline gives CDR1 SNHLY, CDR2 FYNNEI. The CDR3 contains 12 residues. The CDR3, as DNA: TGTGCCAGCAGTAGATCAGGGGAGACCCAGTACTTC. Amino acid sequence: CASSRSGETQYF. The full variable domain, completed using reference TRBV2 and TRBJ2-5, is EPEVTQTPSHQVTQMGQEVILRCVPISNHLYFYWYRQILGQKVEFLVSFYNNEISEKSEIFDDQFSVERPDGSNFTLKIRSTKLEDSAMYFCASSRSGETQYFGPGTRLLVL.

Only one count was recorded for this clone. CDR3 DNA: TGTGCCAGCAGTGAAGGACAGGGGGTACAAAACATTCAGTACTTC. This sequence encodes CASSEGQGVQNIQYF. The chain employs TRBV6-1 and TRBJ2-4; 9 bases fit TRBD1. Per the germline V gene, CDR1 is MNHNS and CDR2 is SASEGT. J was trimmed by 5 bases and V by 1 base; bases with no gene match: 3. The CDR3 has 15 residues.

This chain connects TRBV4-2 to TRBJ1-6; 8 bases fit TRBD1. This CDR3 comprises 16 residues. The germline V gene encodes CDR1 LGHNA and CDR2 YNFKEQ. The V and J ends lost 1 base and 6 bases, in that order; junction bases with no gene match: 5. The CDR3 spells CASSQAAGQGNSPLHF. CDR3 sequence (DNA): TGTGCCAGCAGCCAAGCTGCTGGACAGGGTAATTCACCCCTCCACTTT.

This chain connects TRBV5-1 to TRBJ1-1; D possibly corresponds to TRBD1 (6 bases). The germline V and J ends were trimmed by 3 bases and 5 bases, with 14 bases remaining between them. Germline CDR1 and CDR2: SGHRS and YFSETQ. The CDR3 runs 14 residues. The CDR3 DNA reads as TGCGCCAGCAGCTCCAGGGGTCTGGGGACTGAAGCTTTCTTT. Its translation: CASSSRGLGTEAFF.

This chain uses TRBV7-2 with TRBJ2-7; maybe TRBD2 (6 bases). Germline V gene sequence: CDR1 SGHTA, CDR2 FQGNSA. This CDR3 comprises 16 residues. V gave up 0 bases and J gave up 4 bases, with 16 bases separating them. CDR3 protein: CASSLAGGMFLYEQYF. CDR3 nucleotides: TGTGCCAGCAGCTTAGCAGGCGGGATGTTCCTTTACGAGCAGTACTTC.

V gene TRBV30 combines with J gene TRBJ1-1; D unclear. The V end was cut by 0 bases, the J end by 4 bases, with 9 bases between. This CDR3 is 13 amino acids long. Germline V lookup: CDR1 GTSNPN, CDR2 SVGIG (reference sequence). The CDR3: CAWSVDLGTEAFF. CDR3 sequence (DNA): TGTGCCTGGAGTGTGGACTTGGGCACTGAAGCTTTCTTT. Drawing the rest from reference TRBV30 and TRBJ1-1, the complete variable domain is SQTIHQWPATLVQPVGSPLSLECTVEGTSNPNLYWYRQAAGRGLQLLFYSVGIGQISSEVPQNLSASRPQDRQFILSSKKLLLSDSGFYLCAWSVDLGTEAFFGQGTRLTVV.

This clone was seen ten or more times. The chain carries TRBV11-2 and TRBJ2-1; TRBD2 aligns across 7 bases. CDR3 size: 16 residues. CDR1 is SGHAT and CDR2 is FQNNGV in the germline V gene. With V trimmed by 2 bases and J by 5 bases, 9 bases remained unmatched. As DNA, the CDR3 is TGTGCCAGCAGCTTATGGGCTAGCGGAGTTAACAATGAGCAGTTCTTC. Translated: CASSLWASGVNNEQFF. Drawing the rest from reference TRBV11-2 and TRBJ2-1, the complete variable domain is EAGVAQSPRYKIIEKRQSVAFWCNPISGHATLYWYQQILGQGPKLLIQFQNNGVVDDSQLPKDRFSAERLKGVDSTLKIQPAKLEDSAVYLCASSLWASGVNNEQFFGPGTRLTVL.

A few counts support this clone. The genes are TRBV19 and TRBJ2-2, with a tentative D call TRBD1 (6 bases). The CDR3 has 15 amino acids. Germline V gives CDR1 LNHDA, CDR2 SQIVND (reference sequence). Between the trimmed V and J ends, which lost 5 bases and 4 bases, there was a span of 14 bases. The CDR3 DNA reads TGTGCCAGTAGTCCAGGGGATTTACGCACCGGGGAGCTGTTTTTT. As protein: CASSPGDLRTGELFF. Full variable domain (remainder filled in from reference TRBV19 and TRBJ2-2): DGGITQSPKYLFRKEGQNVTLSCEQNLNHDAMYWYRQDPGQGLRLIYYSQIVNDFQKGDIAEGYSVSREKKESFPLTVTSAQKNPTAFYLCASSPGDLRTGELFFGEGSRLTVL.

This clone is a singleton in its sample. The chain is built from TRBV27 and TRBJ2-2, with D perhaps TRBD1 (5 bases). This CDR3 has 12 amino acids. The V gene lost 3 bases and the J gene lost 8 bases, with 7 bases spanning the gap. Germline V gene sequence: CDR1 MNHEY, CDR2 SMNVEV (reference sequence). CDR3 loop: CASSLGLGELFF. The DNA for the CDR3 is TGTGCCAGCAGTTTGGGGCTGGGGGAGCTGTTTTTT.

This chain joins TRBV19 and TRBJ2-2; a possible D gene is TRBD2 (5 bases). This CDR3 region has 15 residues. Germline V gene sequence: CDR1 LNHDA, CDR2 SQIVND (reference sequence). The V gene lost 3 bases and the J gene lost 5 bases, with 13 bases spanning the gap. The CDR3 reads CASSIYNTGTGELFF. The DNA of the CDR3 is TGTGCCAGTAGTATTTATAACACGGGGACCGGGGAGCTGTTTTTT.

The rearrangement links TRBV19 to TRBJ2-1, with 14 nucleotides matching TRBD2. Trimming took 3 bases from V and 6 from J; bases not matched to a gene: 4. This CDR3 region has 16 residues. CDR1 is LNHDA and CDR2 is SQIVND in the germline V gene (reference sequence). The CDR3 protein is CASSMGLAGEGNEQFF. DNA for the CDR3: TGTGCCAGTAGTATGGGACTAGCGGGAGAGGGCAATGAGCAGTTCTTC.

A few counts support this clone. The J gene is TRBJ2-3, the V gene TRBV5-1, with D possibly matching TRBD1 (6 bases). Germline CDR1 and CDR2: SGHRS and YFSETQ. Deletions cut 7 bases from V and 5 bases from J, with 20 bases between. This CDR3 comprises 15 residues. The CDR3 nucleotides read TGCGCCAGCTCAGAGGTGTCACCAGGGGAAGATACGCAGTATTTT. Its protein product is CASSEVSPGEDTQYF. Drawing the rest from reference TRBV5-1 and TRBJ2-3, the complete variable domain is KAGVTQTPRYLIKTRGQQVTLSCSPISGHRSVSWYQQTPGQGLQFLFEYFSETQRNKGNFPGRFSGRQFSNSRSEMNVSTLELGDSALYLCASSEVSPGEDTQYFGPGTRLTVL.

The CDR3 spells CASGTRTASTDTQYF. The CDR3 bases are TGTGCTAGTGGTACCCGGACAGCTAGCACAGATACGCAGTATTTT. This chain connects TRBV12-5 to TRBJ2-3, with D possibly TRBD1 on 6 matching bases. V lost 5 bases and J lost 0, with 12 bases in between. Germline V gene sequence: CDR1 LGHNT, CDR2 FRNRAP. The CDR3 totals 15 residues.

V gene TRBV5-6 combines with J gene TRBJ2-3, with 9 bases matching TRBD1. CDR3 length: 17 amino acids. CDR1 is SGHDT, CDR2 YYEEEE, per germline. V dropped 0 bases and J dropped 3; count of bases not matched to a gene: 8. The CDR3 coding sequence is TGTGCCAGCAGCTTGGAGGGACAGGGACTAACTACAGATACGCAGTATTTT. Translated: CASSLEGQGLTTDTQYF.

The rearrangement links TRBV14 to TRBJ1-2; unclear D gene. Germline-derived CDR1 and CDR2 are SGHDN and FVKESK. This CDR3 spans 13 amino acids. V was clipped by 0 bases and J by 3 bases, with 5 bases between them. Here the CDR3 reads CASSQDFDYGYTF. In nucleotides, the CDR3 is TGTGCCAGCAGCCAAGATTTCGACTATGGCTACACCTTC.

The V gene is TRBV5-6, the J gene TRBJ2-1; TRBD2 matches 9 bases. The length of the CDR3 is 15 residues. The trim removed 2 bases at V and 3 bases at J, leaving 3 bases unmatched. Looked up from germline, CDR1 is SGHDT and CDR2 is YYEEEE. CDR3 sequence reads: CASSFSGRGYNEQFF. The CDR3 DNA reads TGTGCCAGCAGCTTTAGCGGGAGAGGCTACAATGAGCAGTTCTTC. The full variable domain, with the rest looked up from reference TRBV5-6 and TRBJ2-1, is DAGVTQSPTHLIKTRGQQVTLRCSPKSGHDTVSWYQQALGQGPQFIFQYYEEEERQRGNFPDRFSGHQFPNYSSELNVNALLLGDSALYLCASSFSGRGYNEQFFGPGTRLTVL.

The V gene is TRBV5-4, the J gene TRBJ1-4; 8 nucleotides align to TRBD1. The V gene's germline CDR1 is SGHNT and CDR2 YYREEE (reference sequence). CDR3 length: 15 residues. V was pared by 4 bases and J by 1 base, with 3 bases of the junction left unmatched. The CDR3 bases are TGTGCCAGCAGCGGAGACAGGGGAACTAATGAAAAACTGTTTTTT. Translating it yields CASSGDRGTNEKLFF. The full variable domain, in which reference TRBV5-4 and TRBJ1-4 provide the parts outside the CDR3, is ETGVTQSPTHLIKTRGQQVTLRCSSQSGHNTVSWYQQALGQGPQFIFQYYREEENGRGNFPPRFSGLQFPNYSSELNVNALELDDSALYLCASSGDRGTNEKLFFGSGTQLSVL.

V is TRBV6-5 and J is TRBJ1-3, with a weak D call TRBD1 (5 bases). CDR1 is MNHEY, CDR2 SVGAGI, per germline. The germline V and J ends were trimmed by 0 bases and 0 bases, with 9 bases remaining between them. The CDR3 runs 16 residues. In DNA, the CDR3 is TGTGCCAGCAGTTACTCTGCGACAGTCTCTGGAAACACCATATATTTT. It encodes CASSYSATVSGNTIYF.